These 17 T cell receptor beta chains originate from one sample sequenced in a study of blood T cell repertoires in COVID-19. The table came from immunoSEQ multiplex PCR; TCRdb's copy has only in-frame clones and leaves some out. Of 95,000 to 150,000 clones in the sample, around 87% were seen once. Sequences were obtained from peripheral blood. The receptors were sampled from a woman in her sixties or seventies with acute or convalescent COVID-19.

This clone was counted a single time. The chain links TRBV28 to TRBJ2-3; the D gene is possibly TRBD2 (5 bases). V was shortened by 5 bases and J by 10 bases, with 22 bases between the two germline ends. The CDR3 runs 15 residues. CDR1 and CDR2 (germline): MDHEN, SYDVKM. CDR3 in amino acids: CASSGGLSQIRSQYF. CDR3 bases: TGTGCCAGCAGTGGCGGACTTTCTCAGATACGATCGCAGTATTTT.

This clone has only a few counts. V is TRBV19 and J is TRBJ1-2; a weak D match, TRBD1 (6 bases). V was trimmed by 5 bases and J by 4 bases, leaving 20 bases between them. The CDR3 loop spans 16 amino acids. Germline CDR1 reads LNHDA; CDR2 reads SQIVND (reference sequence). CDR3 protein: CASSLRTEIYGYGYTF. The CDR3 DNA reads TGTGCCAGTAGTTTACGGACAGAGATCTACGGCTATGGCTACACCTTC.

The chain is built from TRBV27 and TRBJ1-2; 12 positions agree with TRBD1. Trimming removed 5 bases from V and 4 bases from J; junction bases left unmatched: 5. Germline V CDR1 and CDR2: MNHEY, SMNVEV (reference sequence). This CDR3 spans 15 amino acids. The CDR3 DNA sequence: TGTGCCAGCAGTCCGGGGACAGGGGGCCCCTATGGCTACACCTTC. Protein: CASSPGTGGPYGYTF.

The chain couples TRBV7-2 to TRBJ1-1; D uncertain. This CDR3 is built from 14 residues. The germline CDR1 and CDR2 sequences are SGHTA and FQGNSA. Trimming took off 0 bases at V and 0 bases at J, with 5 bases between the two ends. The CDR3 DNA is TGTGCCAGCAGCTTAGCCAGTGTGAACACTGAAGCTTTCTTT. Protein sequence: CASSLASVNTEAFF.

A few counts support this clone. This chain connects TRBV2 to TRBJ1-1; no firm D call. Germline V gives CDR1 SNHLY, CDR2 FYNNEI. Trimming took off 9 bases at V and 3 bases at J, with 23 bases between the two ends. This CDR3 is 16 amino acids long. The CDR3 region is CASTARRLQVDTEAFF. The CDR3 region has the DNA TGTGCCAGTACAGCTAGGAGGCTCCAGGTGGACACTGAAGCTTTCTTT.

The chain joins TRBV10-3 to TRBJ2-7, with 13 bases that match TRBD2. Germline values: CDR1 ENHRY, CDR2 SYGVKD. The CDR3 loop spans 15 amino acids. Germline trimming cut 3 bases from V and 2 bases from J; bases unmatched to any gene: 1. DNA for the CDR3: TGTGCCATCAGTGATGGACTAGCGGGGGCCTACGAGCAGTACTTC. Translation gives CAISDGLAGAYEQYF.

The V call is TRBV19, the J call TRBJ2-1, with 8 nucleotides matching TRBD1. With 4 bases clipped from V and 4 bases from J, the junction kept 3 bases outside the gene matches. Looked up from germline, CDR1 is LNHDA and CDR2 is SQIVND (reference sequence). This CDR3 is 14 amino acids long. The CDR3 nucleotides read TGTGCCAGTAGTACGGGACAGGTTTACAATGAGCAGTTCTTC. As protein: CASSTGQVYNEQFF.

The V and J genes are TRBV28 and TRBJ2-7; TRBD1 matches 7 bases. The CDR3 runs to 14 residues. Germline loops: CDR1 MDHEN, CDR2 SYDVKM. J lost 1 base, V lost 5 bases, and 5 bases had no gene match. The CDR3 protein is CASSRPGQSYEQYF. CDR3 sequence (DNA): TGTGCCAGCAGTCGCCCGGGACAGTCCTACGAGCAGTACTTC.

The chain carries TRBV7-9 and TRBJ2-7; tentatively, D is TRBD1 (5 bases). The ends were cut back, 2 bases at V and 4 bases at J, with 12 bases in the middle. Germline CDR1 SEHNR, CDR2 FQNEAQ (reference sequence). The CDR3 has 14 residues. The CDR3 DNA sequence: TGTGCCAGCAGCTTAATGCAGGGCTTTTACGAGCAGTACTTC. It encodes CASSLMQGFYEQYF. Drawing the rest from reference TRBV7-9 and TRBJ2-7, the complete variable domain is DTGVSQNPRHKITKRGQNVTFRCDPISEHNRLYWYRQTLGQGPEFLTYFQNEAQLEKSRLLSDRFSAERPKGSFSTLEIQRTEQGDSAMYLCASSLMQGFYEQYFGPGTRLTVT.

This chain uses TRBV10-3 with TRBJ2-3, with 9 bases aligning to TRBD1. V was pared by 2 bases and J by 0 bases, with 9 bases of the junction left unmatched. CDR1 is ENHRY and CDR2 is SYGVKD in the germline V gene. The CDR3 consists of 18 residues. The DNA for the CDR3 is TGTGCCATCAGTGAGGACAGGGGGGTAGCTCCTAGCACAGATACGCAGTATTTT. It yields the protein CAISEDRGVAPSTDTQYF.

The chain links TRBV28 to TRBJ1-4, with a weak D call TRBD1 (5 bases). The CDR3 has 15 residues. CDR1 and CDR2 (germline): MDHEN, SYDVKM. V was shortened by 3 bases and J by 0 bases, with 8 bases between the two germline ends. The CDR3 nucleotides read TGTGCCAGCAGTTTCGGGGGGGCAACTAATGAAAAACTGTTTTTT. This codes for CASSFGGATNEKLFF.

The chain recombines TRBV5-4 with TRBJ2-2, with 9 nucleotides matching TRBD2. Germline CDR1 SGHNT, CDR2 YYREEE (reference sequence). CDR3 length equals 17 residues. The ends lost 4 bases at V and 7 bases at J; junction bases unmatched: 14. In nucleotides, the CDR3 is TGTGCCAGCAGCCCAGGCGGAGCGGGGGGCCAAAGCGGGGAGCTGTTTTTT. It yields the protein CASSPGGAGGQSGELFF.

The chain has TRBV15 and TRBJ1-2; TRBD1 matches at 7 bases. This CDR3 is 14 amino acids long. Germline V CDR1 and CDR2: LNHNV, YYDKDF (reference sequence). Losses at the gene ends were 0 bases for V and 9 bases for J; bases not matched to a gene: 7. The CDR3 DNA is TGTGCCACCAGCAGAGAACAGGGGACGCTTCGCTACACCTTC. It yields the protein CATSREQGTLRYTF. Looking up the rest from reference TRBV15 and TRBJ1-2 gives the full variable domain: DAMVIQNPRYQVTQFGKPVTLSCSQTLNHNVMYWYQQKSSQAPKLLFHYYDKDFNNEADTPDNFQSRRPNTSFCFLDIRSPGLGDTAMYLCATSREQGTLRYTFGSGTRLTVV.

The chain carries TRBV13 and TRBJ1-2; no clear D gene. The V end lost 0 bases, the J end lost 5 bases, and 10 bases lay between the germline ends. Germline CDR1 is PRHDT and CDR2 is FYEKMQ (reference sequence). The CDR3 runs 14 residues. CDR3: CASSLGRRLYGYTF. As DNA, the CDR3 is TGTGCCAGCAGCTTAGGGCGGCGGCTATATGGCTACACCTTC.

CDR3 DNA sequence: TGTGCCAGCAGCGTAGTCCCAGGGGGCTATGGCTACACCTTC. As protein: CASSVVPGGYGYTF. V and J are TRBV9 and TRBJ1-2; 7 bases are a match to TRBD1. CDR1 is SGDLS, CDR2 YYNGEE, per germline. V shed 0 bases, J shed 4 bases, and the junction held 3 bases outside the gene matches. CDR3 length: 14 residues.

CDR3 sequence (DNA): TGTGCCAGCAGTTACTCCGCAGGGATCGGATATGGCTACACCTTC. Residues: CASSYSAGIGYGYTF. V is TRBV6-5 and J is TRBJ1-2; tentatively, D is TRBD1 (5 bases). V gave up 0 bases and J gave up 5 bases, with 13 bases separating them. Germline CDR1 reads MNHEY; CDR2 reads SVGAGI. The CDR3 has 15 residues.

The V and J genes are TRBV7-9 and TRBJ2-6; D might be TRBD2 (6 bases). Germline lookup yields CDR1 SEHNR and CDR2 FQNEAQ (reference sequence). V lost 5 bases, J lost 5 bases, and 10 bases lay in between. The CDR3 runs 14 residues. CDR3 in DNA: TGTGCCAGCAGCCCCGGGGGAAGGGCCAACGTCCTGACTTTC. Translating gives CASSPGGRANVLTF. The full variable domain, completed using reference TRBV7-9 and TRBJ2-6, is DTGVSQNPRHKITKRGQNVTFRCDPISEHNRLYWYRQTLGQGPEFLTYFQNEAQLEKSRLLSDRFSAERPKGSFSTLEIQRTEQGDSAMYLCASSPGGRANVLTFGAGSRLTVL.